A selection of T cell receptor beta chains follows, all from one sample in a study of T cell responses to AZD1222 COVID-19 vaccine. Only in-frame clones appear in the TCRdb table, and some are missing; sequencing was by immunoSEQ multiplex PCR. This table has about 110,000 clones, around 87% appearing once. The sample here was peripheral blood, taken on day 0 of AZD1222 vaccination. Source of these receptors: an adult in good health. Both conserved end residues are part of each CDR3. Fields, in order: clone size, V gene, D gene, J gene, CDR3 DNA, CDR3 protein. A D gene is named only where the DNA matches it firmly. Clone size is not always given. Where it is, it says once, few, many or a class for expanded clones.

.	TRBV5-6	TRBD1	TRBJ2-6	TGTGCCAGCAGCGGGACAGGGGGCGCTGGGGCCAACGTCCTGACTTTC	CASSGTGGAGANVLTF
.	TRBV4-1	TRBD2	TRBJ2-2	TGCGCCAGCAGCCGGACTAGCGGGGGGAAGCCCGGGGAGCTGTTTTTT	CASSRTSGGKPGELFF
.	TRBV5-1	TRBD2	TRBJ2-1	TGCGCCAGCAGCTTGGTTGGATTAGCGGGATCCTACAATGAGCAGTTCTTC	CASSLVGLAGSYNEQFF
.	TRBV5-6	.	TRBJ2-5	TGTGCCAGCAGTGGAGGGGTGAAGACCCAGTACTTC	CASSGGVKTQYF
.	TRBV3-1/TRBV3-2	.	TRBJ1-4	TGTGCCAGCAGCCAGGACAGTAATCAGGAAAAACTGTTTTTT	CASSQDSNQEKLFF
.	TRBV7-6	TRBD2	TRBJ2-3	TGTGCCAGCAGCCCACGGGACTACAAAACAGATACGCAGTATTTT	CASSPRDYKTDTQYF
.	TRBV30	.	TRBJ1-4	TGTGCCTGGAGCCATAGCCCCCGACAGAGGCTGTTTTTT	CAWSHSPRQRLFF
.	TRBV7-9	.	TRBJ1-2	TGTGCCAGCAGCTCAAGGGGGACCGACGATGGCTACACCTTC	CASSSRGTDDGYTF
.	TRBV9	.	TRBJ2-7	TGTGCCAGCAGCGGGGCCCGAGGGGACTACGAGCAGTACTTC	CASSGARGDYEQYF
.	TRBV6-5	.	TRBJ1-1	TGTGCCAGCAACCCCGTCCAACAACGGAACACTGAAGCTTTCTTT	CASNPVQQRNTEAFF
.	TRBV11-2	.	TRBJ1-2	TGTGCCAGCAGCTTAGAGGGGGTCGGCTACACCTTC	CASSLEGVGYTF
.	TRBV6-5	.	TRBJ1-4	TGTGCCACCGCAACTAATGAAAAACTGTTTTTT	CATATNEKLFF
.	TRBV10-1	.	TRBJ2-3	TGCGCCAGCAGTGAGAAGGGCTGCACAGATACGCAGTATTTT	CASSEKGCTDTQYF
few	TRBV6-2/TRBV6-3	.	TRBJ1-1	TGTGCCAGCAGTTACGTCGGGACCACAAGGGGTGAAGCTTTCTTT	CASSYVGTTRGEAFF
.	TRBV6-1	.	TRBJ1-5	TGTGCCAGCAGTGAAACTCATTTGGGCCTGGGGAATCAGCCCCAGCATTTT	CASSETHLGLGNQPQHF
.	TRBV7-8	.	TRBJ2-7	TGTGCCAGCAGCTTAGCCGGAGAAAGGGTCTCCTACGAGCAGTACTTC	CASSLAGERVSYEQYF
.	TRBV29-1	TRBD2	TRBJ2-1	TGCATCGGGACTAGCGGGACGTACGATGAGCAGTTCTTC	CIGTSGTYDEQFF
.	TRBV30	.	TRBJ1-1	TGTGCCTCCTGGCCAGCGAACACTGAAGCTTTCTTT	CASWPANTEAFF
.	TRBV15	.	TRBJ2-5	TGTGCCACCAGCAGGGCCGTCCAAGAGACCCAGTACTTC	CATSRAVQETQYF
.	TRBV6-5	.	TRBJ1-6	TGTGCCAGCAGCACACCATCAGGGACTTCACCCCTCCACTTT	CASSTPSGTSPLHF
.	TRBV27	TRBD1	TRBJ1-2	TGTGCCAGCAGGGCGACAGGGACTAACTATGGCTACACCTTC	CASRATGTNYGYTF
once	TRBV5-6	.	TRBJ2-5	TGTGCCAGCAGCCGCGGGACTCTCCAAGAGACCCAGTACTTC	CASSRGTLQETQYF
.	TRBV4-3	TRBD1	TRBJ1-2	TGCGCCAGCAGCCGCGAAGGGACAGGAAGCGGCTACACCTTC	CASSREGTGSGYTF
few	TRBV19	.	TRBJ1-5	TGTGCCAGTAGGTTGAATTCTGGAGACAGGAGCAATCAGCCCCAGCATTTT	CASRLNSGDRSNQPQHF
few	TRBV6-2/TRBV6-3	TRBD2	TRBJ2-7	TGTGCCAGCAGTTTCAGCGGGAGCTACGAGCAGTACTTC	CASSFSGSYEQYF
.	TRBV20-1	.	TRBJ1-1	TGCAGTGCTAGTTCCGGGGGCACTGAAGCTTTCTTT	CSASSGGTEAFF
.	TRBV29-1	.	TRBJ2-7	TGCAGCGTTGAGGTTCCAGGCTACGAGCAGTACTTC	CSVEVPGYEQYF
.	TRBV30	TRBD1	TRBJ1-4	TGTGCCTGGAGCGGACAGGGTGATAGTGAAAAACTGTTTTTT	CAWSGQGDSEKLFF
.	TRBV30	.	TRBJ1-6	TGTGCCTGGAGTCCCCCCGGGGACTCACCCCTCCACTTT	CAWSPPGDSPLHF
few	TRBV6-4	.	TRBJ2-3	TGTGCCAGCAGTGACGGGCAGGGTGGGGATACGCAGTATTTT	CASSDGQGGDTQYF
.	TRBV6-5	.	TRBJ1-1	TGTGCCAGCAGTTACGGGCAACACACTGAAGCTTTCTTT	CASSYGQHTEAFF
.	TRBV6-4	.	TRBJ2-2	TGTGCCAGCAGTCAAAGCCCTGACACCGGGGAGCTGTTTTTT	CASSQSPDTGELFF
.	TRBV7-9	TRBD1	TRBJ2-3	TGTGCCAGCAGCTCCGTAGGACAGGGCTCAGATACGCAGTATTTT	CASSSVGQGSDTQYF
.	TRBV12-3/TRBV12-4	.	TRBJ2-5	TGTGCCAGCAGTTTACGGTACCAAGAGACCCAGTACTTC	CASSLRYQETQYF
.	TRBV5-1	.	TRBJ1-1	TGCGCCAGCAGCTTGTGGGGGCGCGCTGAAGCTTTCTTT	CASSLWGRAEAFF
.	TRBV4-3	TRBD2	TRBJ2-2	TGCGCCAGCAGCCAAAGAATCGGGACTAGCGGGGGGTCCGGGGAGCTGTTTTTT	CASSQRIGTSGGSGELFF
.	TRBV19	.	TRBJ1-5	TGTGCCAGTAGTATAGCTCGAGGGAATCAGCCCCAGCATTTT	CASSIARGNQPQHF
.	TRBV2	.	TRBJ2-7	TGTGCCAGCAGTCCCAATTACGAGCAGTACTTC	CASSPNYEQYF
.	TRBV5-6	TRBD1	TRBJ1-5	TGTGCCAGCAGCTACCCGGGACAGGGAATAAATCAGCCCCAGCATTTT	CASSYPGQGINQPQHF
.	TRBV5-4	.	TRBJ2-7	TGTGCCAGCAGCTTGTTCTCTAGCGTGGCCTACGAGCAGTACTTC	CASSLFSSVAYEQYF
.	TRBV7-2	.	TRBJ2-2	TGTGCCAGCAGCTTCACAGGTTTTACCGGGGAGCTGTTTTTT	CASSFTGFTGELFF
.	TRBV30	.	TRBJ1-2	TGTGCCTGGACGGTGGGCATGGGCTATGGCTACACCTTC	CAWTVGMGYGYTF
once	TRBV29-1	TRBD1	TRBJ1-1	TGCAGCGTTTTCCTCCAGGGACAGACTGAAGCTTTCTTT	CSVFLQGQTEAFF
.	TRBV9	.	TRBJ1-1	TGTGCCAGCAGCGTAGCCCAAAACAGGGAGACTGAAGCTTTCTTT	CASSVAQNRETEAFF
.	TRBV5-1	.	TRBJ1-1	TGCGCCAGCAGCTTCCGGCAGAACACTGAAGCTTTCTTT	CASSFRQNTEAFF
.	TRBV5-6	.	TRBJ1-2	TGTGCCAGCAGCTTGATGGGGTTGGCTAACTATGGCTACACCTTC	CASSLMGLANYGYTF
once	TRBV2	TRBD1	TRBJ1-1	TGTGCCAGCAGTACGGGACAGGGTTCAACTGAAGCTTTCTTT	CASSTGQGSTEAFF
.	TRBV7-3	.	TRBJ2-2	TGTGCCAGCAGCTTAAATCCAGGGAACACCGGGGAGCTGTTTTTT	CASSLNPGNTGELFF
few	TRBV7-8	.	TRBJ2-1	TGTGCCAGCAGCTTAGCCCCCAGGAGAACCTACAATGAGCAGTTCTTC	CASSLAPRRTYNEQFF
.	TRBV7-9	.	TRBJ1-1	TGTGCCAGCAGCTTGGGCAGATCGAACACTGAAGCTTTCTTT	CASSLGRSNTEAFF
.	TRBV18	.	TRBJ1-5	TGTGCCAGCTCACAGGGGCGAGATCAGCCCCAGCATTTT	CASSQGRDQPQHF